This TCR beta chain was identified in a study of cytomegalovirus exposure and HLA in healthy donors. Whole-study results and caveats: Association with HLA alleles at 0.05 false discovery rate was found for roughly 17,000 TCR beta sequences in a later analysis.

PCR used 60 Vbeta primers and 13 Jbeta primers. The repertoire was sequenced with immunoSEQ multiplex PCR; TCRdb's copy has only in-frame clones and lacks some. Its clone listing holds some 84,000 clones. In regard to this clone: Its specificity is unknown.

Germline CDR1 is MNHNS and CDR2 is SASEGT. This CDR3 region has 14 residues. J lost 1 base, V lost 3 bases, and 1 base had no gene match. The sample comprised PBMCs. The TCR comes from a man aged 50-59 years in good health and CMV-seronegative. V and J are TRBV6-1 and TRBJ2-5; 8 bases are a match to TRBD1. For the CDR3, the DNA is TGTGCCAGCAGTGAGACAGGGGTCCAAGAGACCCAGTACTTC. This gives the protein CASSETGVQETQYF.